These 20 T cell receptor beta chains originate from one sample sequenced in a study of T-cell reconstitution after alpha-beta-depleted transplantation in children. A library of TCRbeta sequences, prepared with unique molecular identifiers, was generated. MiXCR, run by TCRdb on the PCR reads, gives a single entry per CDR3 protein. This sample has a few hundred thousand distinct CDR3 sequences, with about a quarter found just once. Material: PBMCs, obtained before TCRalphabeta/CD19-depleted stem cell transplant. The receptors originated from a boy under two years old with Wiskott-Aldrich syndrome, due to receive a stem cell transplant.

The chain couples TRBV5-1 to TRBJ2-7, with D hard to call. Looked up from germline, CDR1 is SGHRS and CDR2 is YFSETQ. The V end was cut by 4 bases, the J end by 2 bases, with 16 bases between. This CDR3 has 15 amino acids. The CDR3 coding sequence is TGCGCCAGCAGCGCGGACGGGCGGATTACCTACGAGCAGTACTTC. It yields the protein CASSADGRITYEQYF.

This clonotype was seen only a few times. V and J are TRBV29-1 and TRBJ2-1; TRBD1 matches at 10 bases. V lost 6 bases, J lost 7 bases, and 6 bases stayed unmatched. Germline lookup yields CDR1 SQVTM and CDR2 ANQGSEA. The CDR3 contains 13 residues. The CDR3 DNA follows: TGCAGCGTAGACCGGACAGGGGGGAATGAGCAGTTCTTC. Translated, it gives CSVDRTGGNEQFF.

This rearrangement joins TRBV14 to TRBJ2-7; 14 positions agree with TRBD2. The V gene's germline CDR1 is SGHDN and CDR2 FVKESK. This CDR3 comprises 15 residues. Unmatched junction bases numbered 3, after V lost 4 bases and J lost 4 bases. CDR3 loop: CASSRLAGGWYEQYF. The CDR3 DNA sequence: TGTGCCAGCAGCCGACTAGCGGGAGGGTGGTACGAGCAGTACTTC.

The genes are TRBV27 and TRBJ2-7, with TRBD2 matching 8 bases. The V gene's germline CDR1 is MNHEY and CDR2 SMNVEV (reference sequence). The CDR3 runs 15 residues. V lost 6 bases and J lost 3; bases outside the gene matches: 10. CDR3 in DNA: TGTGCCAGCAGCCTCTTTAGCGGGACTAGCTACGAGCAGTACTTC. Residues: CASSLFSGTSYEQYF.

This clonotype was seen just once. The rearrangement links TRBV5-1 to TRBJ2-5; D call uncertain. Germline lookup yields CDR1 SGHRS and CDR2 YFSETQ. Trimming took off 5 bases at V and 4 bases at J, with 9 bases between the two ends. The CDR3 is 12 amino acids. CDR3 amino acids: CASSIGTETQYF. CDR3 sequence (DNA): TGCGCCAGCAGTATAGGAACAGAGACCCAGTACTTC.

On this clonotype: A clone one base away is much larger, so this may be a read error. The J gene is TRBJ1-2, the V gene TRBV5-1; 8 positions agree with TRBD1. Looked up from germline, CDR1 is SGHRS and CDR2 is YFSETQ. The CDR3 length is 13 residues. This chain's CDR3 is CASSQDRDYAYTF. CDR3 DNA: TGCGCCAGCAGCCAGGACAGGGACTATGCCTACACCTTC. The full variable domain, with the rest looked up from reference TRBV5-1 and TRBJ1-2, is KAGVTQTPRYLIKTRGQQVTLSCSPISGHRSVSWYQQTPGQGLQFLFEYFSETQRNKGNFPGRFSGRQFSNSRSEMNVSTLELGDSALYLCASSQDRDYAYTFGSGTRLTVV.

For the CDR3, the DNA is TGTGCCAGCAGCCCCCCGGGTCTTGGAACTGAAGCTTTCTTT. It specifies CASSPPGLGTEAFF. This chain uses TRBV3-1 with TRBJ1-1, with D unclear. CDR1 LGHDT and CDR2 YNNKEL come from the germline V gene (reference sequence). V was cut by 4 bases and J by 5 bases, with 14 bases left in between. CDR3 length: 14 residues.

This clonotype was counted only a few times. This chain links TRBV12-3 or TRBV12-4 with TRBJ2-1; D is unclear. CDR3 length: 12 residues. Trimming removed 6 bases at V and 9 bases at J, with 12 bases between. The CDR3 loop reads CASSIRSGEQFF. In nucleotides, the CDR3 is TGTGCCAGCAGCATCCGTAGTGGTGAGCAGTTCTTC.

Comment on this clonotype: A much larger clone is a single base away; this may be a read error. The rearrangement links TRBV5-4 to TRBJ2-7, with 10 bases fitting TRBD1. V trimming: 4 bases; J trimming: 1 base; junction bases outside the gene matches: 5. Germline V lookup: CDR1 SGHNT, CDR2 YYREEE (reference sequence). CDR3 length: 15 amino acids. This CDR3 reads CASSTRDRGSYEQYF. CDR3 DNA sequence: TGTGCCAGCAGCACCCGGGACAGGGGTTCCTACGAGCAGTACTTC. The full variable domain, its missing parts supplied by reference TRBV5-4 and TRBJ2-7, is ETGVTQSPTHLIKTRGQQVTLRCSSQSGHNTVSWYQQALGQGPQFIFQYYREEENGRGNFPPRFSGLQFPNYSSELNVNALELDDSALYLCASSTRDRGSYEQYFGPGTRLTVT.

V is TRBV20-1 and J is TRBJ2-7; D gene uncertain. The V gene's germline CDR1 is DFQATT and CDR2 SNEGSKA (reference sequence). The germline V and J ends were trimmed by 2 bases and 6 bases, with 11 bases remaining between them. The CDR3 sequence is 12 residues long. DNA for the CDR3: TGCAGTGCTAGATTGGGCCGCGGCGAGCAGTACTTC. It is translated as CSARLGRGEQYF.

This clonotype has only a few counts. The chain couples TRBV10-3 to TRBJ2-1, with D tentatively TRBD2 (6 bases). Germline CDR1 is ENHRY and CDR2 is SYGVKD. The length of the CDR3 is 15 residues. Trimming removed 6 bases at V and 0 bases at J, with 12 bases between. For the CDR3, the DNA is TGTGCCATCAGGGAACACGGGAGCTCCTACAATGAGCAGTTCTTC. Amino acids: CAIREHGSSYNEQFF.

CDR3 bases: TGTGCCAGCAGCGAAACAGCAGTACTAGCGGGGGAGCTCTCCTACGAGCAGTACTTC. It translates to CASSETAVLAGELSYEQYF. V is TRBV7-8 and J is TRBJ2-7; 11 bases match TRBD2. The CDR3 extends over 19 amino acids. Per the germline V gene, CDR1 is SGHVS and CDR2 is FQNEAQ. Trimming cost V 5 bases and J 0 bases; bases outside gene matches: 15.

The table lists this clonotype with a few counts. V is TRBV28 and J is TRBJ2-1, with 9 bases that match TRBD2. The CDR3 has 15 residues. From germline, CDR1 is MDHEN and CDR2 SYDVKM. Germline trimming cut 7 bases from V and 5 bases from J; bases unmatched to any gene: 9. The CDR3, as DNA: TGTGCCAGCATAAGGAGACTAGCGGCTAACAATGAGCAGTTCTTC. Protein: CASIRRLAANNEQFF.

This chain connects TRBV7-8 to TRBJ1-3, with 7 positions matching TRBD1. J gave up 0 bases and V 4 bases, and 6 bases lay outside the gene matches. The CDR3 has 16 residues. CDR1 and CDR2 (germline): SGHVS, FQNEAQ. CDR3 in amino acids: CASSSFRDSSGNTIYF. Here the CDR3 DNA reads TGTGCCAGCAGCTCGTTCCGGGACAGCTCTGGAAACACCATATATTTT.

This clonotype was counted between two and nine times. V gene TRBV3-1 combines with J gene TRBJ2-4, with D unclear. Trimming shortened V by 4 bases and J by 1 base, and 8 bases separated the two germline ends. This CDR3 is 14 amino acids long. Per the germline V gene, CDR1 is LGHDT and CDR2 is YNNKEL (reference sequence). The CDR3 reads CASSPDRAKNIQYF. The DNA of the CDR3 is TGTGCCAGCAGCCCTGATAGGGCCAAAAACATTCAGTACTTC. Using reference TRBV3-1 and TRBJ2-4 for the parts outside the CDR3, the full variable domain is DTAVSQTPKYLVTQMGNDKSIKCEQNLGHDTMYWYKQDSKKFLKIMFSYNNKELIINETVPNRFSPKSPDKAHLNLHINSLELGDSAVYFCASSPDRAKNIQYFGAGTRLSVL.

This chain joins TRBV5-1 and TRBJ1-4; D is possibly TRBD1 (5 bases). Germline lookup yields CDR1 SGHRS and CDR2 YFSETQ. V dropped 3 bases and J dropped 8 bases, with 17 bases sitting between them. The CDR3 is made up of 15 amino acids. CDR3 protein: CASSWGTGANEKLFF. The DNA of the CDR3 is TGCGCCAGCAGCTGGGGGACGGGAGCAAACGAAAAACTGTTTTTT.

In this sample, this clonotype turned up a few times. The chain uses TRBV29-1 and TRBJ2-1, with D perhaps given as TRBD1 or TRBD2 (6 bases each). Trimming shortened V by 5 bases and J by 8 bases, and 19 bases separated the two germline ends. In germline, CDR1 is SQVTM, CDR2 ANQGSEA. The CDR3 covers 14 residues. Here the CDR3 DNA reads TGCAGCGTTCCTATAGGGGGGAGTCGGGATGAGCAGTTCTTC. Translated, it gives CSVPIGGSRDEQFF.

This rearrangement joins TRBV5-1 to TRBJ2-7, with 10 positions matching TRBD1. Per germline, CDR1 SGHRS and CDR2 YFSETQ. After removal of 0 bases from V and 4 bases from J, the junction contained 10 bases not matched to a gene. There are 17 residues in the CDR3. CDR3: CASSLEPPGQGNYEQYF. CDR3 coding DNA: TGCGCCAGCAGCTTGGAGCCTCCGGGACAGGGGAATTACGAGCAGTACTTC.

On this clonotype: Compared with germline, one end of the junction differs, possibly owing to a read error. The chain is built from TRBV4-2 and TRBJ2-1, with D uncertain. Germline V lookup: CDR1 LGHNA, CDR2 YNFKEQ. This CDR3 has 12 residues. The CDR3 region has the DNA TGTGCCAGCAGCCAAGATCGAGGTGAGCACTTCTTC. It yields the protein CASSQDRGEHFF.

A few counts support this clonotype. The chain employs TRBV5-1 and TRBJ2-5, with TRBD1 matching 7 bases. Germline loops: CDR1 SGHRS, CDR2 YFSETQ. Trimming at V came to 4 bases and at J to 5 bases, leaving 8 bases not matched to a gene. This CDR3 comprises 14 residues. The CDR3 nucleotides read TGCGCCAGCAGCCTCCGGACAGGTTGGGAGACCCAGTACTTC. This sequence encodes CASSLRTGWETQYF.